These 5 T cell receptor beta chains were all obtained from the same sample, sequenced in a study of cytomegalovirus exposure and HLA in healthy donors. PCR amplification relied on 60 Vbeta primers (plus 13 Jbeta primers). TCRdb's table, derived via immunoSEQ multiplex PCR, lists solely in-frame clones and lacks some. In the table there are over 100,000 clones, around 77% of which are singletons. The sequencing sample was made of PBMCs. These receptors all come from a male donor in good health and CMV-seropositive.

This chain links TRBV5-1 with TRBJ2-7; 9 bases line up with TRBD1. The CDR3 is 16 residues long. CDR1 SGHRS and CDR2 YFSETQ come from the germline V gene. Germline trimming cut 0 bases from V and 2 bases from J; bases unmatched to any gene: 6. The DNA of the CDR3 is TGCGCCAGCAGCTTGGAACCGGGACAGGGAACCTACGAGCAGTACTTC. Its translation is CASSLEPGQGTYEQYF.

The genes are TRBV28 and TRBJ1-2; no clear D gene. CDR3 length: 15 residues. The germline V gene has CDR1 MDHEN and CDR2 SYDVKM. Trimming removed 3 bases from V and 4 bases from J, with 15 bases in between. For the CDR3, the DNA is TGTGCCAGCAGTTTGCCCCCGGGGTTTGGCTATGGCTACACCTTC. Its translation: CASSLPPGFGYGYTF.

The chain combines TRBV7-9 with TRBJ2-7; 11 nucleotides align to TRBD1. Germline V lookup: CDR1 SEHNR, CDR2 FQNEAQ (reference sequence). This CDR3 contains 14 residues. V shed 5 bases, J shed 5 bases, and the junction held 5 bases outside the gene matches. The CDR3 reads CASSPGQGANEQYF. The CDR3 nucleotides read TGTGCCAGCAGCCCAGGACAGGGGGCGAACGAGCAGTACTTC.

This sequence joins TRBV5-1 and TRBJ2-2, with TRBD1 matching 7 bases. There are 14 residues in the CDR3. V shed 3 bases, J shed 5 bases, and the junction held 4 bases outside the gene matches. From germline, CDR1 is SGHRS and CDR2 YFSETQ. CDR3 sequence (DNA): TGCGCCAGCAGCTATCTACAGGGGACCGGGGAGCTGTTTTTT. Translated: CASSYLQGTGELFF.

The chain employs TRBV5-1 and TRBJ2-3, with 9 bases identical to TRBD1. Germline loops: CDR1 SGHRS, CDR2 YFSETQ. The CDR3 is made up of 18 amino acids. V shed 4 bases, J shed 2 bases, and the junction held 14 bases outside the gene matches. The CDR3 bases are TGCGCCAGCAGCCCATCTTTCGGGACAGGGCGGCCCACAGATACGCAGTATTTT. This sequence encodes CASSPSFGTGRPTDTQYF. Full variable domain (rest looked up from reference TRBV5-1 and TRBJ2-3): KAGVTQTPRYLIKTRGQQVTLSCSPISGHRSVSWYQQTPGQGLQFLFEYFSETQRNKGNFPGRFSGRQFSNSRSEMNVSTLELGDSALYLCASSPSFGTGRPTDTQYFGPGTRLTVL.